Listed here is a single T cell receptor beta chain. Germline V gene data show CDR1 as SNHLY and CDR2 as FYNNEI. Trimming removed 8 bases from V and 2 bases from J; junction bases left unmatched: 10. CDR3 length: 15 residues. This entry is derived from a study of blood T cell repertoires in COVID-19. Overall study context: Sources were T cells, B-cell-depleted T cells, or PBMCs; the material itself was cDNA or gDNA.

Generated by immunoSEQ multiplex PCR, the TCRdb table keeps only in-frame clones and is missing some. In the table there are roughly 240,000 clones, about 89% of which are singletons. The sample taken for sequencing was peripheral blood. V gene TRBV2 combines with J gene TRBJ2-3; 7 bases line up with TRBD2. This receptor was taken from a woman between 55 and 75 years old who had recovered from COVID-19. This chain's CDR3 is CASGGGNRHTDTQYF. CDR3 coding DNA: TGTGCCAGCGGGGGGGGTAATCGACACACAGATACGCAGTATTTT.